The T cell receptor (beta chain) described here comes from a study of technical replicates of blood from a few donors. Data came from immunoSEQ multiplex PCR; TCRdb stores just in-frame clones and leaves some out. The data show over 50,000 clones, with 80% to 95% seen just once and 4.3% held by the top ten. By frequency in the sample, this clone is medium-sized. Within the sample, other DNA sequences also encode this same CDR3. The receptor's source is a human donor in good health. Some clones in this sample may be carry-over from other donors' samples. Input material: PBMCs.

As DNA, the CDR3 is TGCGCCAGCAGCTTTAGCGGGGCATACAATGAGCAGTTCTTC. It codes for CASSFSGAYNEQFF. This chain connects TRBV5-1 to TRBJ2-1; 8 nucleotides agree with TRBD2. The CDR3 runs to 14 residues. Germline trimming cut 2 bases from V and 4 bases from J; bases unmatched to any gene: 2. Germline CDR1 SGHRS, CDR2 YFSETQ.